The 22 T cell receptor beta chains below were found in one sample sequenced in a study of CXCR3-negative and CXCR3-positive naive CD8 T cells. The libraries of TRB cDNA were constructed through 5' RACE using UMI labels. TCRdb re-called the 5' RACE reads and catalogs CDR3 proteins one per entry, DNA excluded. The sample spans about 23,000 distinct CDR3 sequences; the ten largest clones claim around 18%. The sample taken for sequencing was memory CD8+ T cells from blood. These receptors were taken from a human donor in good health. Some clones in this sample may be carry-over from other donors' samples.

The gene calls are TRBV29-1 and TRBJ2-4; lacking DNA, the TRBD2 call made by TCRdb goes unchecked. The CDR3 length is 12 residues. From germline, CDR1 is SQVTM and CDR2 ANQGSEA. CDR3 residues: CSVVRGENIQYF.

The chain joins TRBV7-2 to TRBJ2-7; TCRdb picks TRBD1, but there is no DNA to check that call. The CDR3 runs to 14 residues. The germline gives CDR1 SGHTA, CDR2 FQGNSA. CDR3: CASNGDGGSYEQYF.

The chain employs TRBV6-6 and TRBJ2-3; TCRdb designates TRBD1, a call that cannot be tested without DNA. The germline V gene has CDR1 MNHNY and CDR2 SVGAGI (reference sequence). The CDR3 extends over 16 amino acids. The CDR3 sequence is CASTSSVGGSTDTQYF.

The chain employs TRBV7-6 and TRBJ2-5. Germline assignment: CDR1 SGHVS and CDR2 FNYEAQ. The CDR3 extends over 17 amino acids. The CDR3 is CASSLALDLEIQETQYF.

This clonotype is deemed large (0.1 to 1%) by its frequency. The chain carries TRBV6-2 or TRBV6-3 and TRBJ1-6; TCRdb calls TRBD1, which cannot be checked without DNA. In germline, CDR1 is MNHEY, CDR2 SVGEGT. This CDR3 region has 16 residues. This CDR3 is CASSSPGQGDNSPLHF.

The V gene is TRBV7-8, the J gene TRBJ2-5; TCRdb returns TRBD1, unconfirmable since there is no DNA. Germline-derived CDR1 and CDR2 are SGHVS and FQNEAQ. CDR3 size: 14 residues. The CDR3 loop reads CASSGKGTGETQYF.

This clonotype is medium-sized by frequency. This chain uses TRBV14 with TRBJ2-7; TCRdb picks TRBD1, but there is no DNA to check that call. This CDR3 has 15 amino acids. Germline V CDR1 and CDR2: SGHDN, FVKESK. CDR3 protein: CASSLSQGKAYEQYF.

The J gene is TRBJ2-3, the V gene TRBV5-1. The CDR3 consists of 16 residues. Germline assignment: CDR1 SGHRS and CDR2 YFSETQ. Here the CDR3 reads CASSLKTTTHQDTQYF.

CDR3 sequence reads: CASSLDGLSSGELFF. The chain combines TRBV5-4 with TRBJ2-2. The germline V gene encodes CDR1 SGHNT and CDR2 YYREEE (reference sequence). This CDR3 spans 15 amino acids.

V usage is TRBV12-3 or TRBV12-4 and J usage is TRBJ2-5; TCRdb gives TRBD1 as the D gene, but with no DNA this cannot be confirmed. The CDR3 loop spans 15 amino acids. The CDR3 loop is CASRRWGDQQETQYF.

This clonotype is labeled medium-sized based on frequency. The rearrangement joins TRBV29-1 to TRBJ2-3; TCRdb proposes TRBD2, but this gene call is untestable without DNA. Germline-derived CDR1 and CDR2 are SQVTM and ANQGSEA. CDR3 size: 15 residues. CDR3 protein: CSVEVLAANTDTQYF.

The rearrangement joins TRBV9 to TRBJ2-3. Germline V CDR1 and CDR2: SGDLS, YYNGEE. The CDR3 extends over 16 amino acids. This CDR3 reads CASSEVSFDLGDTQYF.

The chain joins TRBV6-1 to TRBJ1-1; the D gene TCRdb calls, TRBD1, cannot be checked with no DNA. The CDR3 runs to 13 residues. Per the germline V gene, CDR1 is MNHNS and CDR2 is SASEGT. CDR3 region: CASSDPGVRVAFF.

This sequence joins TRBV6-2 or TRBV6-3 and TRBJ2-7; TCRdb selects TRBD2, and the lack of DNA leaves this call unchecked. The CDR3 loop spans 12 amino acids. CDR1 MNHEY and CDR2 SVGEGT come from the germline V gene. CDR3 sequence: CASRVQGYEQYF.

The CDR3 protein is CASSFPSSRATLEQYF. The V gene is TRBV28, the J gene TRBJ2-7; TCRdb reports TRBD2, a call that lacks DNA to check it against. Germline CDR1 reads MDHEN; CDR2 reads SYDVKM. The CDR3 runs to 16 residues.

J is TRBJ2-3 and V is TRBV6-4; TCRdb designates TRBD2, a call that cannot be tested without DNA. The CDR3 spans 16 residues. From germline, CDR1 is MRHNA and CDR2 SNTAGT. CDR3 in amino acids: CASSDMAGGSTDTQYF.

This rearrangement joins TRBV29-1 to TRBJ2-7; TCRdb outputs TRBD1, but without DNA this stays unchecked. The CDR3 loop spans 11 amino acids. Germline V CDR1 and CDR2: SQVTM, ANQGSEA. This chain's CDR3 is CSVAGGAEQYF.

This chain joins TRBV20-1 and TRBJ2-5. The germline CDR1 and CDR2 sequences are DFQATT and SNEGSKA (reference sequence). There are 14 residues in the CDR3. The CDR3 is CSAGGSGYQETQYF.

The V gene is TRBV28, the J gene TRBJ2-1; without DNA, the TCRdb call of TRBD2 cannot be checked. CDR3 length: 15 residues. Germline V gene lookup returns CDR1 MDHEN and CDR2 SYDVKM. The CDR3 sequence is CASSPSAGRLDEQFF.

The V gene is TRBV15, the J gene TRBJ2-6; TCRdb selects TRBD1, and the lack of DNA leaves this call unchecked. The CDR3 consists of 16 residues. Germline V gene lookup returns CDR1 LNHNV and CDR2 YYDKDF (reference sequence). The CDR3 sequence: CATSPSGGSGANVLTF.

The CDR3 loop reads CASSLALTWTDTQYF. The chain couples TRBV7-6 to TRBJ2-3. Per the germline V gene, CDR1 is SGHVS and CDR2 is FNYEAQ. This CDR3 is 15 amino acids long.

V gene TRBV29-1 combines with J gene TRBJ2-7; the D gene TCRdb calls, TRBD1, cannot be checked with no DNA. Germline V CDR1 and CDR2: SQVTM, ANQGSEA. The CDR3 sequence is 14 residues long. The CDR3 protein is CSVPRDPYSYEQYF.